This TCR beta chain is from a study of cytomegalovirus exposure and HLA in healthy donors. Points from the study as a whole: One cluster of highly shared sequence variants probably arose as a sequencing artifact. About 180 TCR beta chains were listed as cytomegalovirus-associated.

The CDR3 length is 15 residues. Germline V gives CDR1 SGDLS, CDR2 YYNGEE. Trimming removed 4 bases at V and 2 bases at J, with 15 bases between. In the case of this clone: Antigen unknown.

The PCR was carried out with 60 Vbeta primers and 13 Jbeta primers. Method: immunoSEQ multiplex PCR; TCRdb's copy keeps in-frame clones and lacks some. Altogether some 110,000 clones are present, over 60% being singletons, with the ten largest covering around 8.8%. Material for sequencing was PBMCs. The source is a woman in her thirties or forties in good health and CMV-seropositive. The rearrangement joins TRBV9 to TRBJ2-5; possible D gene TRBD1, 6 bases. DNA of the CDR3: TGTGCCAGCAGCAAACGACAGGATCCTCAAGAGACCCAGTACTTC. It encodes CASSKRQDPQETQYF.